These 27 T cell receptor beta chains came from one sample sequenced in a study of T cells in Graves' hyperthyroidism and ophthalmopathy. Amplified regions were TCR beta CDR3 sequences from RNA transcripts. The TCR CDR3 was amplified in a first-round RT-PCR using the HTBI primer set. In TCRdb, the multiplex PCR reads were re-called with MiXCR into one record per CDR3 protein. This table holds about 570,000 distinct CDR3 sequences, more than 45% found once. Material: peripheral blood or thyroid tissue (not recorded which). The source of these receptors is an adult woman with Graves' disease, either hyperthyroidism or ophthalmopathy (not recorded which).

The rearrangement joins TRBV15 to TRBJ2-7, with 8 bases matching TRBD1. Germline V gene data show CDR1 as LNHNV and CDR2 as YYDKDF (reference sequence). The CDR3 extends over 16 amino acids. V was pared by 3 bases and J by 3 bases, with 10 bases of the junction left unmatched. The CDR3 region is CATSSFKTGTGYEQYF. DNA of the CDR3: TGTGCCACCAGCAGCTTTAAGACCGGGACAGGCTACGAGCAGTACTTC. The variable domain in full, with the rest retrieved from reference TRBV15 and TRBJ2-7, is DAMVIQNPRYQVTQFGKPVTLSCSQTLNHNVMYWYQQKSSQAPKLLFHYYDKDFNNEADTPDNFQSRRPNTSFCFLDIRSPGLGDTAMYLCATSSFKTGTGYEQYFGPGTRLTVT.

This chain connects TRBV13 to TRBJ1-5; possible D gene TRBD1, 5 bases. Per germline, CDR1 PRHDT and CDR2 FYEKMQ (reference sequence). The CDR3 has 12 residues. V lost 0 bases, J lost 12 bases, and 9 bases lay in between. The CDR3 region has the DNA TGTGCCAGCAGCTTAGGGGGGACGATCCAGCATTTT. Encoded protein: CASSLGGTIQHF.

This clonotype appeared a few times. The CDR3 nucleotides are TGCAGTGCTTACACCTCTGGGGCCAACGTCCTGACTTTC. It encodes CSAYTSGANVLTF. The chain recombines TRBV20-1 with TRBJ2-6; D not certain. Germline V gene data show CDR1 as DFQATT and CDR2 as SNEGSKA (reference sequence). Trimming took off 5 bases at V and 0 bases at J, with 5 bases between the two ends. CDR3 length equals 13 residues.

This sequence joins TRBV9 and TRBJ1-1, with 8 bases identical to TRBD1. Germline V gene sequence: CDR1 SGDLS, CDR2 YYNGEE. This CDR3 spans 13 amino acids. Unmatched junction bases numbered 2, after V lost 0 bases and J lost 7 bases. The CDR3 nucleotides read TGTGCCAGCAGCGTAGGACAGGGGAATGAAGCTTTCTTT. It specifies CASSVGQGNEAFF.

This clonotype was found many times. V and J are TRBV19 and TRBJ2-3, with 8 bases lining up with TRBD2. Per germline, CDR1 LNHDA and CDR2 SQIVND (reference sequence). This CDR3 is built from 16 residues. Trimming removed 5 bases from V and 3 bases from J; junction bases left unmatched: 10. CDR3 sequence reads: CASSGVAGHTTDTQYF. Written as DNA, the CDR3 is TGTGCCAGTAGTGGCGTAGCGGGACACACTACAGATACGCAGTATTTT.

The CDR3 nucleotides read TGCGCCAGCAGCTCCGACAGATATGGCTACACCTTC. It specifies CASSSDRYGYTF. This chain uses TRBV5-1 with TRBJ1-2, with D maybe TRBD1 (5 bases). The V gene's germline CDR1 is SGHRS and CDR2 YFSETQ. Between the trimmed V and J ends, which lost 3 bases and 5 bases, there was a span of 8 bases. The CDR3 sequence is 12 residues long.

In its sample, this clonotype was seen many times. V is TRBV7-8 and J is TRBJ1-5; D is possibly TRBD1 (5 bases). Germline loops: CDR1 SGHVS, CDR2 FQNEAQ. The V end was cut by 7 bases, the J end by 5 bases, with 18 bases between. The CDR3 runs 15 residues. CDR3 sequence: CASNVGDSSDQPQHF. As DNA, the CDR3 is TGTGCCAGCAACGTGGGGGACTCCTCGGATCAGCCCCAGCATTTT.

V usage is TRBV15 and J usage is TRBJ1-5; 8 bases match TRBD1. Germline V gene lookup returns CDR1 LNHNV and CDR2 YYDKDF (reference sequence). Losses at the gene ends were 2 bases for V and 6 bases for J; bases not matched to a gene: 6. This CDR3 comprises 15 residues. The CDR3 loop is CATSRLTGASQPQHF. DNA of the CDR3: TGTGCCACCAGCAGACTGACAGGGGCTAGTCAGCCCCAGCATTTT.

As to this clonotype: No conserved phenylalanine or tryptophan ends this CDR3, so it is likely a read error. CDR3 protein: CASRTSGEGQETQYL. For the CDR3, the DNA is TGTGCCAGCCGTACTAGCGGAGAAGGGCAAGAGACCCAGTACTTA. The V gene is TRBV5-6, the J gene TRBJ2-5; 8 bases are a match to TRBD2. The trim removed 7 bases at V and 2 bases at J, leaving 10 bases unmatched. CDR3 length: 15 residues. Germline CDR1 is SGHDT and CDR2 is YYEEEE.

The chain employs TRBV11-2 and TRBJ1-6; 12 bases match TRBD1. The V and J ends lost 2 bases and 9 bases, in that order; junction bases with no gene match: 2. This CDR3 is 15 amino acids long. The germline V gene has CDR1 SGHAT and CDR2 FQNNGV. CDR3 amino acids: CASSLRDRGRSPLHF. The CDR3 nucleotides read TGTGCCAGCAGCTTAAGGGACAGGGGGCGTTCACCCCTCCACTTT. The full variable domain, its missing parts supplied by reference TRBV11-2 and TRBJ1-6, is EAGVAQSPRYKIIEKRQSVAFWCNPISGHATLYWYQQILGQGPKLLIQFQNNGVVDDSQLPKDRFSAERLKGVDSTLKIQPAKLEDSAVYLCASSLRDRGRSPLHFGNGTRLTVT.

Ten or more counts support this clonotype. V gene TRBV12-3 or TRBV12-4 combines with J gene TRBJ2-5, with 14 nucleotides matching TRBD2. The CDR3 has 14 amino acids. Trimming at V came to 6 bases and at J to 5 bases, leaving 2 bases not matched to a gene. CDR3 nucleotide sequence: TGTGCCAGCAGCCGACTAGCGGGAGGGGAGACCCAGTACTTC. Its translation is CASSRLAGGETQYF.

In its sample, this clonotype was seen many times. This chain connects TRBV5-1 to TRBJ2-5; D remains ambiguous. Germline lookup yields CDR1 SGHRS and CDR2 YFSETQ. There are 12 residues in the CDR3. V gave up 5 bases and J gave up 5 bases, with 10 bases separating them. The CDR3 DNA follows: TGCGCCAGCAGGGACCCATTGGAGACCCAGTACTTC. Its protein product is CASRDPLETQYF.

The gene calls are TRBV12-3 or TRBV12-4 and TRBJ1-2; 10 bases align to TRBD1. V shed 4 bases, J shed 3 bases, and the junction held 5 bases outside the gene matches. The CDR3 runs 15 residues. The CDR3 region has the DNA TGTGCCAGCAGTTGGCCGGGACAGGGGTACTATGGCTACACCTTC. Translated, it gives CASSWPGQGYYGYTF.

The sample holds many counts of this clonotype. The V and J genes are TRBV5-5 and TRBJ1-2; D remains unclear. The CDR3 has 15 residues. Germline V gene sequence: CDR1 SGHKS, CDR2 YYEKEE (reference sequence). V was cut by 6 bases and J by 0 bases, with 15 bases left in between. This chain's CDR3 is CASNVAAATNYGYTF. In nucleotides, the CDR3 is TGTGCCAGCAACGTCGCGGCAGCGACTAACTATGGCTACACCTTC.

This clonotype was found a few times. J is TRBJ1-5 and V is TRBV19; 7 positions match TRBD1. With 7 bases clipped from V and 4 bases from J, the junction kept 13 bases outside the gene matches. Germline loops: CDR1 LNHDA, CDR2 SQIVND (reference sequence). This CDR3 comprises 16 residues. Here the CDR3 DNA reads TGTGCCAGTACCGACGCGGGACAGCTGGGAAATCAGCCCCAGCATTTT. Protein product: CASTDAGQLGNQPQHF.

This clonotype has ten or more counts. The V call is TRBV6-2 or TRBV6-3, the J call TRBJ2-6; unclear D gene. The CDR3 totals 11 residues. The V end lost 6 bases, the J end lost 17 bases, and 14 bases lay between the germline ends. CDR1 is MNHEY, CDR2 SVGEGT, per germline. In DNA, the CDR3 is TGTGCCAGCAGATTCCTAGGGTTGGTGACTTTC. Protein product: CASRFLGLVTF.

V and J are TRBV7-9 and TRBJ2-7; D remains unclear. V was pared by 9 bases and J by 0 bases, with 6 bases between. This CDR3 has 11 residues. Germline loops: CDR1 SEHNR, CDR2 FQNEAQ (reference sequence). The CDR3 DNA follows: TGTGCCAGTGCGGACTCCTACGAGCAGTACTTC. Its translation: CASADSYEQYF. Full variable domain (outside the CDR3, taken from reference TRBV7-9 and TRBJ2-7): DTGVSQNPRHKITKRGQNVTFRCDPISEHNRLYWYRQTLGQGPEFLTYFQNEAQLEKSRLLSDRFSAERPKGSFSTLEIQRTEQGDSAMYLCASADSYEQYFGPGTRLTVT.

CDR3 DNA: TGCAGTGCTAGTCTCAGGGGCGACACCTTC. Residues: CSASLRGDTF. The V call is TRBV20-1, the J call TRBJ1-2, with D perhaps matching TRBD1 (6 bases). The V end was cut by 3 bases, the J end by 12 bases, with 11 bases between. Germline assignment: CDR1 DFQATT and CDR2 SNEGSKA (reference sequence). This CDR3 has 10 residues.

The chain uses TRBV10-3 and TRBJ2-5; TRBD2 aligns across 7 bases. V gave up 7 bases and J gave up 5 bases; unmatched junction bases: 25. The CDR3 consists of 19 residues. Germline V gene lookup returns CDR1 ENHRY and CDR2 SYGVKD. For the CDR3, the DNA is TGTGCCATCATGGGCGGGACGAACACCGGGGAGGGGATGATGGAGACCCAGTACTTC. It is translated as CAIMGGTNTGEGMMETQYF.

The rearrangement links TRBV5-5 to TRBJ1-3; 11 positions match TRBD1. The J segment lost 4 bases and the V segment lost 3 bases, leaving 12 bases of the junction unmatched. The CDR3 runs to 18 residues. Germline V CDR1 and CDR2: SGHKS, YYEKEE (reference sequence). The chain's CDR3 is CASSSTGWTGGDGNTIYF. Here the CDR3 DNA reads TGTGCCAGCAGCTCCACCGGGTGGACAGGGGGCGACGGAAACACCATATATTTT.

The V and J genes are TRBV7-2 and TRBJ1-2, with D perhaps TRBD1 (6 bases). V dropped 5 bases and J dropped 13 bases, with 26 bases sitting between them. The CDR3 spans 15 residues. Per germline, CDR1 SGHTA and CDR2 FQGNSA. The CDR3 coding sequence is TGTGCCAGCAGCCCACGACAGGCCTATGGGCAGGGGCTCACCTTC. Residues: CASSPRQAYGQGLTF.

This clonotype was seen a handful of times. The chain couples TRBV20-1 to TRBJ1-2; 7 bases match TRBD1. Per the germline V gene, CDR1 is DFQATT and CDR2 is SNEGSKA (reference sequence). The CDR3 contains 13 residues. The CDR3 region is CTGGTEDNYGYTF. The CDR3 nucleotides are TGCACTGGGGGGACAGAGGATAACTATGGCTACACCTTC.

This clonotype came up many times. V gene TRBV20-1 combines with J gene TRBJ1-2; 8 bases are a match to TRBD1. J lost 8 bases, V lost 1 base, and 6 bases had no gene match. Germline lookup yields CDR1 DFQATT and CDR2 SNEGSKA (reference sequence). CDR3 length: 13 amino acids. The CDR3 sequence is CSARVGRGQGYTF. CDR3 nucleotide sequence: TGCAGTGCTAGAGTAGGCAGGGGGCAAGGCTACACCTTC.

There are many counts of this clonotype. The chain combines TRBV11-2 with TRBJ1-1; D gene ambiguous. Germline V gives CDR1 SGHAT, CDR2 FQNNGV. V was cut by 1 base and J by 1 base, with 10 bases left in between. The CDR3 has 15 residues. CDR3 sequence: CASSLASGPNTEAFF. As DNA, the CDR3 is TGTGCCAGCAGCTTAGCCTCCGGGCCGAACACTGAAGCTTTCTTT.

This clonotype was recorded a few times. This chain joins TRBV7-9 and TRBJ2-3; D possibly corresponds to TRBD2 (6 bases). The germline V and J ends were trimmed by 3 bases and 4 bases, with 8 bases remaining between them. The CDR3 consists of 13 residues. The germline gives CDR1 SEHNR, CDR2 FQNEAQ (reference sequence). Written as DNA, the CDR3 is TGTGCCAGCAGCTTCGGACTATCAGATACGCAGTATTTT. The encoded protein is CASSFGLSDTQYF. The full variable domain, completed using reference TRBV7-9 and TRBJ2-3, is DTGVSQNPRHKITKRGQNVTFRCDPISEHNRLYWYRQTLGQGPEFLTYFQNEAQLEKSRLLSDRFSAERPKGSFSTLEIQRTEQGDSAMYLCASSFGLSDTQYFGPGTRLTVL.

On this clonotype: The CDR3 does not close with the conserved phenylalanine or tryptophan, likely indicating a read error. The chain links TRBV7-8 to TRBJ1-5; D may be TRBD1 (6 bases). The germline V gene encodes CDR1 SGHVS and CDR2 FQNEAQ. Trimming removed 6 bases from V and 7 bases from J, with 16 bases in between. The CDR3 loop spans 14 amino acids. The CDR3 bases are TGTGCCAGCAGTTCCGGGGGGCCGGGGCAGCCCCAGCATCTT. Translated: CASSSGGPGQPQHL.

This clonotype showed up just once. The rearrangement links TRBV29-1 to TRBJ1-1; no clear D. The V gene's germline CDR1 is SQVTM and CDR2 ANQGSEA. The CDR3 is made up of 12 amino acids. Trimming cost V 7 bases and J 3 bases, with 12 bases left between them. CDR3 sequence: CSAAEWDTEAFF. DNA of the CDR3: TGCAGCGCCGCAGAATGGGACACTGAAGCTTTCTTT.